The entry below describes one TCR beta chain. Its antigen is currently unknown. The authors amplified TCR beta CDR3 regions, and they did so from RNA transcripts for repertoire sequencing. HTBI-primed first-round RT-PCR preceded second-round multiplex PCR. Via MiXCR, TCRdb re-called the multiplex PCR reads, giving one row per CDR3 protein. The table shows 600,000 to 650,000 distinct CDR3 sequences, with 20% to 25% occurring only once. The data were obtained in a study of Graves' ophthalmopathy and Graves' hyperthyroidism. Study information: Investigators collected peripheral blood at initial diagnosis, before any treatment was given. Findings of the study overall: With just under 71% sensitivity and approximately 72% specificity, the model predicted ophthalmopathy progression.

Newly diagnosed hyperthyroidism donors, aged 18 to 65, duration under 2 months. PBMCs stemmed from under 11 ml of fresh peripheral blood. CDR3 length: 14 residues. The V gene's germline CDR1 is MNHNS and CDR2 SASEGT. V was cut by 6 bases and J by 4 bases, with 13 bases left in between. The rearrangement uses TRBV6-1 and TRBJ1-5, with D perhaps TRBD1 (5 bases). The sequenced material came from peripheral blood. The TCR originated in a woman aged 18-30 years with stable Graves' hyperthyroidism. Some clones in this sample may be carry-over from other donors' samples. CDR3 amino acids: CASSDRQLNQPQHF. In DNA form, the CDR3 reads TGTGCCAGCAGCGACCGACAGCTAAATCAGCCCCAGCATTTT.